The 18 T cell receptor beta chains below were found in one sample sequenced in a study of blood T cell repertoires in COVID-19. Data came from immunoSEQ multiplex PCR; TCRdb stores just in-frame clones and leaves some out. The table includes 150,000 to 200,000 clones, 79% detected once. Source material: peripheral blood. The receptors here all came from a woman aged 55-69 years with COVID-19, enrolled during active disease.

This clone was picked up a small number of times. This chain joins TRBV4-1 and TRBJ2-3; 7 nucleotides line up with TRBD1. The length of the CDR3 is 14 residues. V shed 3 bases and J 2 bases; nucleotides not matched to a gene: 2. CDR1 MGHRA and CDR2 YSYEKL come from the germline V gene. Written as DNA, the CDR3 is TGCGCCAGCAGCCAGACAGGGAACACAGATACGCAGTATTTT. Its translation: CASSQTGNTDTQYF.

CDR3 in amino acids: CASSSTGTRGEQYF. The DNA for the CDR3 is TGTGCCAGCAGCTCGACCGGGACTAGAGGCGAGCAGTACTTC. The J gene is TRBJ2-7, the V gene TRBV11-2, with 8 bases identical to TRBD2. With 4 bases clipped from V and 6 bases from J, the junction kept 8 bases outside the gene matches. Germline V gene sequence: CDR1 SGHAT, CDR2 FQNNGV. The CDR3 is 14 residues long.

This sequence joins TRBV24-1 and TRBJ2-1; TRBD2 is a possible D gene (5 bases). Germline-derived CDR1 and CDR2 are KGHDR and SFDVKD. This CDR3 has 14 residues. V was cut by 11 bases and J by 4 bases, with 17 bases left in between. The CDR3 region has the DNA TGTGCCATTTCTAGGACTGGAAGATACAATGAGCAGTTCTTC. It codes for CAISRTGRYNEQFF.

The chain couples TRBV6-5 to TRBJ1-1; D not resolved. Germline lookup yields CDR1 MNHEY and CDR2 SVGAGI. This CDR3 has 10 residues. V gave up 6 bases and J gave up 7 bases, with 6 bases separating them. CDR3 bases: TGTGCCAGCAGGGACTTTGAAGCTTTCTTT. Its translation: CASRDFEAFF.

The chain links TRBV30 to TRBJ2-3; the D gene is possibly TRBD1 (6 bases). Between the trimmed V and J ends, which lost 1 base and 4 bases, there was a span of 12 bases. This CDR3 spans 14 amino acids. The germline V gene has CDR1 GTSNPN and CDR2 SVGIG (reference sequence). The CDR3 region has the DNA TGTGCCTGGAGTGCGGACAGCAAGTCAGATACGCAGTATTTT. Translating gives CAWSADSKSDTQYF.

The chain joins TRBV10-3 to TRBJ1-3; D is perhaps TRBD1 (6 bases). The CDR3 spans 15 residues. The germline V and J ends were trimmed by 3 bases and 4 bases, with 13 bases remaining between them. CDR1 ENHRY and CDR2 SYGVKD come from the germline V gene. The CDR3 DNA is TGTGCCATCAGTGAACAGGGAGTTTACGGAAACACCATATATTTT. This codes for CAISEQGVYGNTIYF.

This chain joins TRBV7-8 and TRBJ2-7, with D perhaps TRBD1 (5 bases). CDR3 length: 15 amino acids. The V gene lost 1 base and the J gene lost 6 bases, with 16 bases spanning the gap. Germline CDR1 is SGHVS and CDR2 is FQNEAQ. CDR3 DNA sequence: TGTGCCAGCAGCTTAGGTGCAGGGTCAAAATTCGAGCAGTACGTC. This encodes CASSLGAGSKFEQYV.

V gene TRBV27 combines with J gene TRBJ2-7; the match to TRBD2 covers 7 bases. The CDR3 is 15 amino acids. Germline V gene sequence: CDR1 MNHEY, CDR2 SMNVEV (reference sequence). V was clipped by 2 bases and J by 0 bases; unmatched bases: 4. CDR3 sequence reads: CASSLASGSSYEQYV. CDR3 nucleotide sequence: TGTGCCAGCAGTTTAGCTAGCGGCAGCTCCTACGAGCAGTACGTC.

This chain links TRBV5-1 with TRBJ2-1; 12 positions agree with TRBD2. The germline gives CDR1 SGHRS, CDR2 YFSETQ. The CDR3 covers 16 residues. With V trimmed by 3 bases and J by 7 bases, 8 bases remained unmatched. CDR3 coding DNA: TGCGCCAGCAGCTCCCTAGCGGGAGGGCCGGGAAATGAGCAGTTCTTC. As protein: CASSSLAGGPGNEQFF. The full variable domain, rest sourced from reference TRBV5-1 and TRBJ2-1, is KAGVTQTPRYLIKTRGQQVTLSCSPISGHRSVSWYQQTPGQGLQFLFEYFSETQRNKGNFPGRFSGRQFSNSRSEMNVSTLELGDSALYLCASSSLAGGPGNEQFFGPGTRLTVL.

V gene TRBV6-6 combines with J gene TRBJ2-4; perhaps TRBD1 as D (6 bases). The germline gives CDR1 MNHNY, CDR2 SVGAGI (reference sequence). The V end was cut by 9 bases, the J end by 0 bases, with 12 bases between. The CDR3 has 14 amino acids. CDR3 amino acids: CASTGQLAKNIQYF. DNA of the CDR3: TGTGCCAGTACAGGGCAATTAGCCAAAAACATTCAGTACTTC.

V usage is TRBV5-4 and J usage is TRBJ1-2, with D maybe TRBD1 (6 bases). Trimming removed 2 bases from V and 6 bases from J, with 11 bases in between. Germline CDR1 and CDR2: SGHNT and YYREEE (reference sequence). The CDR3 length is 13 residues. The CDR3: CASSFPGQNGYTF. The DNA for the CDR3 is TGTGCCAGCAGCTTCCCGGGACAAAATGGCTACACCTTC.

This clone has only a few counts. The chain joins TRBV28 to TRBJ1-5; a weak D match, TRBD1 (5 bases). V lost 2 bases, J lost 6 bases, and 20 bases lay in between. In germline, CDR1 is MDHEN, CDR2 SYDVKM. The CDR3 length is 17 residues. In DNA, the CDR3 is TGTGCCAGCAGTTTACCCAGGGCAGGTCGTGCTGGTCAGCCCCAGCATTTT. Translation gives CASSLPRAGRAGQPQHF.

This chain uses TRBV21-1 with TRBJ1-5; the table calls TRBD1, which could not be checked here. TRBV21-1 is shown as a pseudogene. There are 15 residues in the CDR3. Here the CDR3 reads CASSKRGGSNQPQHF. The CDR3 region has the DNA TGTGCCAGCAGCAAAAGGGGCGGCAGCAATCAGCCCCAGCATTTT.

The J gene is TRBJ2-5, the V gene TRBV20-1; no firm D call. Germline V gene lookup returns CDR1 DFQATT and CDR2 SNEGSKA (reference sequence). This CDR3 comprises 11 residues. V was trimmed by 4 bases and J by 4 bases, leaving 7 bases between them. The chain's CDR3 is CSAKQLETQYF. Written as DNA, the CDR3 is TGCAGTGCTAAACAGTTAGAGACCCAGTACTTC.

The chain couples TRBV6-5 to TRBJ2-5; D is perhaps TRBD1 (6 bases). This CDR3 comprises 15 residues. Per germline, CDR1 MNHEY and CDR2 SVGAGI. V was pared by 2 bases and J by 2 bases, with 12 bases between. This CDR3 is CASSYPRGAQETQYF. The CDR3 bases are TGTGCCAGCAGTTACCCCAGGGGAGCGCAAGAGACCCAGTACTTC.

Ten or more counts support this clone. The chain employs TRBV5-6 and TRBJ2-1; tentatively, D is TRBD2 (7 bases). Trimming removed 0 bases from V and 14 bases from J, with 30 bases in between. Germline V gives CDR1 SGHDT, CDR2 YYEEEE. The CDR3 spans 18 residues. The CDR3 spells CASSLDREGIGWGKQEFF. For the CDR3, the DNA is TGTGCCAGCAGCTTGGACAGGGAGGGTATAGGTTGGGGTAAGCAGGAGTTCTTC.

This sequence joins TRBV6-6 and TRBJ2-7, with 8 bases aligning to TRBD1. Germline trimming cut 5 bases from V and 3 bases from J; bases unmatched to any gene: 9. This CDR3 spans 15 amino acids. Germline V gene data show CDR1 as MNHNY and CDR2 as SVGAGI (reference sequence). CDR3 nucleotides: TGTGCCAGCAGTCGATCAGGGGGCAGTGGCTACGAGCAGTACTTC. Amino acid sequence: CASSRSGGSGYEQYF.

The J gene is TRBJ2-6, the V gene TRBV19, with a tentative D call TRBD1 (6 bases). The CDR3 loop spans 18 amino acids. CDR1 and CDR2 from the germline V gene are LNHDA and SQIVND (reference sequence). Trimming stripped 1 base from V and 0 bases from J, with 13 bases between. The DNA for the CDR3 is TGTGCCAGTAGTATAGTCAGGGGAAAGAGCTCTGGGGCCAACGTCCTGACTTTC. Amino acid sequence: CASSIVRGKSSGANVLTF.